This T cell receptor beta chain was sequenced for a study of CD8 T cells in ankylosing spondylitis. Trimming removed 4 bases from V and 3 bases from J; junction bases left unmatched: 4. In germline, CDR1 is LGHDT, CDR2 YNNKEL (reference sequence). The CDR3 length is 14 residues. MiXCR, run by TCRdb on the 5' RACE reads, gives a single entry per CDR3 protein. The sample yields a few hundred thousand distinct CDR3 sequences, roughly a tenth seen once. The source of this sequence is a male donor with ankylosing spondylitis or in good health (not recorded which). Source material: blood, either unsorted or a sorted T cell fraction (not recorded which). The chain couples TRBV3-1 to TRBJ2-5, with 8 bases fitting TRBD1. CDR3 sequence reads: CASSLTGGEETQYF. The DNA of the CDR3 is TGTGCCAGCAGCCTTACAGGGGGTGAAGAGACCCAGTACTTC.